This T cell receptor beta chain was recovered during a study of T cells in women clearing cervical HPV infection. Whole-study context: Case blood was drawn when the lesion was first found; control blood after infection became undetectable. HLA type could not be excluded as a confounder.

Some clones are missing from TCRdb's copy, which holds only in-frame ones; the method was immunoSEQ multiplex PCR. The sample data list some 20,000 clones. The study, taken as a whole, reports: CIN3+ cases had significantly higher TCR richness than controls; evenness did not differ.

MY09/MY11 PCR detected cervical HPV DNA; dot-blot assigned genotypes. In the case of this clone: What it binds is not known.

The clonotype was recovered from a woman aged 18 to 75 with a cervical HPV16 infection that either progressed to CIN3+ or cleared (not recorded which). The sample consisted of blood buffy coat.

The CDR3: CAPGQENGQYF. Partial CDR3 DNA: TGTGCCCCAGGACAGGAAAACGGT. The chain employs TRBV6-2 or TRBV6-3 and TRBJ2-4, with TRBD1 matching over 7 bases. The read stops 3 residues short of the end of the CDR3; the missing end is completed from the germline J gene. The CDR3 contains 11 residues. Germline assignment: CDR1 MNHEY and CDR2 SVGEGT.